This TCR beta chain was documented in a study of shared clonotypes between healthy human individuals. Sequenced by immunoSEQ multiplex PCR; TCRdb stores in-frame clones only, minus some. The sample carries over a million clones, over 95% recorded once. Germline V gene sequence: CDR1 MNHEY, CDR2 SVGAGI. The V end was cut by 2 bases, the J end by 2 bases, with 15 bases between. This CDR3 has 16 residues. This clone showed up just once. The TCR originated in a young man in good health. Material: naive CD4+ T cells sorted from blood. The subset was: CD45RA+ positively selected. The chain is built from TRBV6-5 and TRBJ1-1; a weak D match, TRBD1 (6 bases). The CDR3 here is CASSYPADRGNTEAFF. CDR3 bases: TGTGCCAGCAGTTACCCGGCGGACAGAGGTAACACTGAAGCTTTCTTT.